This is a list of T cell receptor beta chains from one sample in a study of OX40 agonist ivuxolimab in advanced cancers. Here immunoSEQ multiplex PCR was the method, and the copy in TCRdb shows in-frame clones only, minus some. Here the sample spans about 40,000 clones, around 88% being singletons. The sample here was CD4+ or CD8+ T cells sorted from blood, taken in a trial of the OX40 agonist ivuxolimab. Receptors were obtained from an adult with an advanced solid tumor such as melanoma, head and neck, liver or kidney cancer. CDR3s include the opening cysteine and the closing phenylalanine or tryptophan. The order of the fields is D gene, V gene, J gene, clone size, CDR3 protein, CDR3 DNA. D genes are given only for firm matches. Clone size is not always given. Where it is, it says once, few, many or a class for expanded clones.

d_gene: .
v_gene: TRBV10-1
j_gene: TRBJ1-4
abundance: .
CDR3aa: CASEGERGGANEKLFF
CDR3nt: TGCGCCTCAGAGGGGGAGAGGGGGGGAGCTAATGAAAAACTGTTTTTT

d_gene: .
v_gene: TRBV6-5
j_gene: TRBJ1-4
abundance: .
CDR3aa: CASSRATNEKLFF
CDR3nt: TGTGCCAGCAGCAGGGCGACTAATGAAAAACTGTTTTTT

d_gene: TRBD1
v_gene: TRBV2
j_gene: TRBJ1-6
abundance: .
CDR3aa: CASSGDRGGSPLHF
CDR3nt: TGTGCCAGCAGCGGGGACAGGGGAGGGTCACCCCTCCACTTT

d_gene: .
v_gene: TRBV5-1
j_gene: TRBJ2-1
abundance: .
CDR3aa: CASSLVRGVDEQFF
CDR3nt: TGCGCCAGCAGCTTGGTTCGAGGGGTAGATGAGCAGTTCTTC

d_gene: .
v_gene: TRBV5-8
j_gene: TRBJ1-1
abundance: .
CDR3aa: CASSKDRGPNTEAFF
CDR3nt: TGTGCCAGCAGTAAGGACAGAGGACCCAACACTGAAGCTTTCTTT

d_gene: .
v_gene: TRBV5-4
j_gene: TRBJ1-1
abundance: .
CDR3aa: CASSLEYGGRDTEAFF
CDR3nt: TGTGCCAGCAGTCTTGAATACGGGGGGAGGGACACTGAAGCTTTCTTT

d_gene: .
v_gene: TRBV18
j_gene: TRBJ2-5
abundance: once
CDR3aa: CASSPIMTVQETQYF
CDR3nt: TGTGCCAGCTCACCAATAATGACTGTCCAAGAGACCCAGTACTTC

d_gene: .
v_gene: TRBV12-5
j_gene: TRBJ2-2
abundance: .
CDR3aa: CASGFGAGELFF
CDR3nt: TGTGCTAGTGGTTTTGGGGCCGGGGAGCTGTTTTTT

d_gene: TRBD2
v_gene: TRBV5-6
j_gene: TRBJ2-1
abundance: .
CDR3aa: CASSLTRGWLAGNNEQFF
CDR3nt: TGTGCCAGCAGCTTGACGAGGGGTTGGCTAGCGGGGAACAATGAGCAGTTCTTC

d_gene: .
v_gene: TRBV7-9
j_gene: TRBJ2-7
abundance: .
CDR3aa: CASSFFPWGSGLHEQYF
CDR3nt: TGTGCCAGCAGCTTTTTCCCGTGGGGTAGCGGTCTTCACGAGCAGTACTTC

d_gene: .
v_gene: TRBV28
j_gene: TRBJ2-3
abundance: .
CDR3aa: CASSLGSTDTQYF
CDR3nt: TGTGCCAGCAGTTTAGGTAGCACAGATACGCAGTATTTT

d_gene: .
v_gene: TRBV6-5
j_gene: TRBJ1-5
abundance: .
CDR3aa: CASSYSTGWAQHF
CDR3nt: TGTGCCAGCAGTTACTCGACCGGTTGGGCCCAGCATTTT

d_gene: .
v_gene: TRBV7-2
j_gene: TRBJ2-2
abundance: .
CDR3aa: CASNDLGAGHTGELFF
CDR3nt: TGTGCCAGCAACGACTTAGGGGCAGGTCACACCGGGGAGCTGTTTTTT

d_gene: .
v_gene: TRBV2
j_gene: TRBJ1-1
abundance: .
CDR3aa: CASSERRGNTEAFF
CDR3nt: TGTGCCAGCAGTGAAAGGCGGGGGAACACTGAAGCTTTCTTT

d_gene: .
v_gene: TRBV5-5
j_gene: TRBJ2-2
abundance: .
CDR3aa: CASSLGSGTGELFF
CDR3nt: TGTGCCAGCAGCTTGGGATCGGGCACCGGGGAGCTGTTTTTT

d_gene: .
v_gene: TRBV6-5
j_gene: TRBJ1-1
abundance: .
CDR3aa: CASSRLDMNTEAFF
CDR3nt: TGTGCCAGCAGTAGGCTTGACATGAACACTGAAGCTTTCTTT

d_gene: .
v_gene: TRBV11-2
j_gene: TRBJ2-1
abundance: .
CDR3aa: CASSSTGVNYNEQFF
CDR3nt: TGTGCCAGCAGCTCTACGGGGGTGAACTACAATGAGCAGTTCTTC

d_gene: TRBD1
v_gene: TRBV2
j_gene: TRBJ1-1
abundance: .
CDR3aa: CASSDLGQAGTEAFF
CDR3nt: TGTGCCAGCAGTGATCTCGGACAGGCAGGCACTGAAGCTTTCTTT

d_gene: .
v_gene: TRBV29-1
j_gene: TRBJ1-2
abundance: .
CDR3aa: CSVPRGSGRGYGYTF
CDR3nt: TGCAGCGTTCCCAGGGGTTCGGGTCGGGGCTATGGCTACACCTTC

d_gene: .
v_gene: TRBV29-1
j_gene: TRBJ2-7
abundance: .
CDR3aa: CSVQGRSYEQYF
CDR3nt: TGCAGCGTCCAGGGTAGGAGTTACGAGCAGTACTTC

d_gene: .
v_gene: TRBV6-6
j_gene: TRBJ2-3
abundance: .
CDR3aa: CASRPPGGTDTQYF
CDR3nt: TGTGCCAGCAGACCTCCCGGGGGCACAGATACGCAGTATTTT

d_gene: .
v_gene: TRBV14
j_gene: TRBJ2-6
abundance: .
CDR3aa: CASSQDLGPGANVLTF
CDR3nt: TGTGCCAGCAGCCAAGATCTGGGCCCCGGGGCCAACGTCCTGACTTTC

d_gene: .
v_gene: TRBV29-1
j_gene: TRBJ2-5
abundance: .
CDR3aa: CSVDRQGTETQYF
CDR3nt: TGCAGCGTTGATAGGCAGGGAACGGAGACCCAGTACTTC

d_gene: .
v_gene: TRBV6-6
j_gene: TRBJ2-1
abundance: .
CDR3aa: CASSYGASAYNEQFF
CDR3nt: TGTGCCAGCAGTTACGGGGCGTCCGCCTACAATGAGCAGTTCTTC

d_gene: .
v_gene: TRBV7-2
j_gene: TRBJ2-7
abundance: .
CDR3aa: CASSSSPTGAGHEQYF
CDR3nt: TGTGCCAGCAGCTCTTCCCCTACTGGCGCGGGGCACGAGCAGTACTTC

d_gene: .
v_gene: TRBV4-2
j_gene: TRBJ1-2
abundance: few
CDR3aa: CASSQAREYYGYTF
CDR3nt: TGTGCCAGCAGCCAGGCAAGAGAATACTATGGCTACACCTTC

d_gene: .
v_gene: TRBV19
j_gene: TRBJ2-1
abundance: .
CDR3aa: CASSGRVSYNEQFF
CDR3nt: TGTGCCAGTAGTGGGCGAGTCTCCTACAATGAGCAGTTCTTC

d_gene: .
v_gene: TRBV5-6
j_gene: TRBJ2-3
abundance: few
CDR3aa: CASSSQGTDTQYF
CDR3nt: TGTGCCAGCAGCTCCCAGGGGACAGATACGCAGTATTTT

d_gene: .
v_gene: TRBV28
j_gene: TRBJ1-2
abundance: .
CDR3aa: CASSPTDFNYGYTF
CDR3nt: TGTGCCAGCAGCCCCACAGACTTTAACTATGGCTACACCTTC

d_gene: TRBD1
v_gene: TRBV28
j_gene: TRBJ2-7
abundance: .
CDR3aa: CASRKGDRDSYEQYF
CDR3nt: TGTGCCAGCAGAAAGGGAGACAGGGACTCCTACGAGCAGTACTTC

d_gene: .
v_gene: TRBV7-2
j_gene: TRBJ1-5
abundance: once
CDR3aa: CASSFWGARGQPQHF
CDR3nt: TGTGCCAGCAGCTTTTGGGGGGCGCGTGGTCAGCCCCAGCATTTT

d_gene: .
v_gene: TRBV10-2
j_gene: TRBJ1-6
abundance: .
CDR3aa: CASSEPDRGVGNSPLHF
CDR3nt: TGCGCCAGCAGTGAGCCCGACAGAGGAGTTGGTAATTCACCCCTCCACTTT

d_gene: TRBD1
v_gene: TRBV9
j_gene: TRBJ1-3
abundance: .
CDR3aa: CASSPQQGMFNTIYF
CDR3nt: TGTGCCAGCAGCCCTCAACAGGGGATGTTTAACACCATATATTTT

d_gene: .
v_gene: TRBV4-3
j_gene: TRBJ2-1
abundance: .
CDR3aa: CASSQGTDPLGYNEQFF
CDR3nt: TGCGCCAGCAGCCAAGGAACAGACCCCCTAGGTTACAATGAGCAGTTCTTC

d_gene: .
v_gene: TRBV2
j_gene: TRBJ2-2
abundance: .
CDR3aa: CASRDWGGLASGELFF
CDR3nt: TGTGCCAGCAGGGACTGGGGGGGCCTAGCCTCCGGGGAGCTGTTTTTT

d_gene: TRBD1
v_gene: TRBV6-1
j_gene: TRBJ1-6
abundance: medium-sized
CDR3aa: CASTGTGVSPLHF
CDR3nt: TGTGCCAGCACCGGGACAGGGGTTTCACCCCTCCACTTT

d_gene: .
v_gene: TRBV7-6
j_gene: TRBJ1-1
abundance: .
CDR3aa: CASSWTPSRTEAFF
CDR3nt: TGTGCCAGCAGCTGGACCCCGTCTCGGACTGAAGCTTTCTTT

d_gene: .
v_gene: TRBV6-4
j_gene: TRBJ1-2
abundance: .
CDR3aa: CASPLAYTF
CDR3nt: TGTGCCAGCCCCCTCGCCTACACCTTC

d_gene: TRBD2
v_gene: TRBV6-5
j_gene: TRBJ2-5
abundance: .
CDR3aa: CASSYRGLAEETQYF
CDR3nt: TGTGCCAGCAGTTACCGGGGACTAGCGGAGGAGACCCAGTACTTC

d_gene: .
v_gene: TRBV5-4
j_gene: TRBJ1-6
abundance: .
CDR3aa: CASSFYGGQDSPLHF
CDR3nt: TGTGCCAGCAGCTTTTATGGGGGGCAGGATTCACCCCTCCACTTT

d_gene: .
v_gene: TRBV7-9
j_gene: TRBJ2-5
abundance: .
CDR3aa: CASSQDGQETQYF
CDR3nt: TGTGCCAGCAGCCAGGACGGCCAAGAGACCCAGTACTTC

d_gene: .
v_gene: TRBV5-1
j_gene: TRBJ1-5
abundance: .
CDR3aa: CASSDDGQPQHF
CDR3nt: TGCGCCAGCTCCGATGACGGACAGCCCCAGCATTTT

d_gene: .
v_gene: TRBV4-3
j_gene: TRBJ2-7
abundance: .
CDR3aa: CASSQGLRGGGEQYF
CDR3nt: TGCGCCAGCAGCCAAGGTTTAAGGGGGGGTGGCGAGCAGTACTTC

d_gene: .
v_gene: TRBV7-2
j_gene: TRBJ2-1
abundance: .
CDR3aa: CASSLVAGSNEQFF
CDR3nt: TGTGCCAGCAGCTTAGTGGCGGGAAGCAATGAGCAGTTCTTC

d_gene: .
v_gene: TRBV7-2
j_gene: TRBJ1-6
abundance: few
CDR3aa: CASSFVRVNSPLHF
CDR3nt: TGTGCCAGCAGCTTTGTCAGAGTGAATTCACCCCTCCACTTT

d_gene: TRBD2
v_gene: TRBV27
j_gene: TRBJ2-5
abundance: .
CDR3aa: CASRGGSGDPETQYF
CDR3nt: TGTGCCAGCAGAGGGGGTAGCGGGGACCCAGAGACCCAGTACTTC

d_gene: .
v_gene: TRBV7-2
j_gene: TRBJ1-5
abundance: .
CDR3aa: CASSLKVGGAPPQHF
CDR3nt: TGTGCCAGCAGCTTAAAGGTGGGGGGGGCCCCCCCCCAGCATTTT

d_gene: TRBD1
v_gene: TRBV7-2
j_gene: TRBJ1-6
abundance: .
CDR3aa: CASSLSQGVSPLHF
CDR3nt: TGTGCCAGCAGCTTATCACAGGGGGTATCACCCCTCCACTTT

d_gene: .
v_gene: TRBV29-1
j_gene: TRBJ2-2
abundance: .
CDR3aa: CSVEDTGELFF
CDR3nt: TGCAGCGTTGAAGACACCGGGGAGCTGTTTTTT

d_gene: .
v_gene: TRBV6-4
j_gene: TRBJ1-5
abundance: .
CDR3aa: CASSDPPDSSYSNQPQHF
CDR3nt: TGTGCCAGCAGTGACCCCCCAGACTCAAGCTATAGCAATCAGCCCCAGCATTTT

d_gene: TRBD2
v_gene: TRBV7-2
j_gene: TRBJ2-7
abundance: once
CDR3aa: CASSPSGVSYEQYF
CDR3nt: TGTGCCAGCAGCCCTAGCGGGGTCTCCTACGAGCAGTACTTC

d_gene: .
v_gene: TRBV4-1
j_gene: TRBJ1-4
abundance: .
CDR3aa: CASSRLPQGEKLFF
CDR3nt: TGCGCCAGCAGCCGCCTTCCCCAGGGTGAAAAACTGTTTTTT

d_gene: .
v_gene: TRBV7-8
j_gene: TRBJ2-1
abundance: few
CDR3aa: CASSPHRNEQFF
CDR3nt: TGTGCCAGCAGCCCGCACCGAAATGAGCAGTTCTTC

d_gene: TRBD2
v_gene: TRBV2
j_gene: TRBJ2-3
abundance: .
CDR3aa: CASSPMGGLSTDTQYF
CDR3nt: TGTGCCAGCAGTCCCATGGGAGGGTTGAGTACAGATACGCAGTATTTT

d_gene: .
v_gene: TRBV6-1
j_gene: TRBJ1-5
abundance: .
CDR3aa: CASMKGNNQPQHF
CDR3nt: TGTGCCAGCATGAAGGGGAATAATCAGCCCCAGCATTTT

d_gene: TRBD1
v_gene: TRBV18
j_gene: TRBJ2-1
abundance: .
CDR3aa: CASAGQVYNEQFF
CDR3nt: TGTGCCAGCGCGGGACAGGTTTACAATGAGCAGTTCTTC

d_gene: TRBD1
v_gene: TRBV9
j_gene: TRBJ2-7
abundance: .
CDR3aa: CASSVGTGGLSEQYF
CDR3nt: TGTGCCAGCAGCGTAGGGACAGGGGGTTTAAGCGAGCAGTACTTC

d_gene: TRBD2
v_gene: TRBV4-1
j_gene: TRBJ2-1
abundance: .
CDR3aa: CASSQARGGSYNEQFF
CDR3nt: TGCGCCAGCAGCCAAGCTCGGGGGGGCTCCTACAATGAGCAGTTCTTC

d_gene: .
v_gene: TRBV28
j_gene: TRBJ2-3
abundance: .
CDR3aa: CASSLGGAGGTQYF
CDR3nt: TGTGCCAGCAGTTTAGGGGGGGCGGGTGGTACGCAGTATTTT

d_gene: .
v_gene: TRBV7-9
j_gene: TRBJ1-6
abundance: .
CDR3aa: CASSPGGSPLHF
CDR3nt: TGTGCCAGCAGCCCTGGGGGTTCACCCCTCCACTTT